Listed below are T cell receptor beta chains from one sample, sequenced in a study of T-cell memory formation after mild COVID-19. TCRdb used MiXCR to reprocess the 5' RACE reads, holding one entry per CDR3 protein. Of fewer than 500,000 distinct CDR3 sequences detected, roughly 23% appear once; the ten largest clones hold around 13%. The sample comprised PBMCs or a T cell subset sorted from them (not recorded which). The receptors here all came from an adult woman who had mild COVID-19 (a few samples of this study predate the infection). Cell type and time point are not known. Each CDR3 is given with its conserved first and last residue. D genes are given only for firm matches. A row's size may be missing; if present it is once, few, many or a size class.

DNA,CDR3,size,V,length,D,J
TGTGCCAGCAGCTTGGGGGGTCCCGGTTCCAACACTGAAGCTTTCTTT,CASSLGGPGSNTEAFF,few,TRBV5-6,16,.,TRBJ1-1
TGTGCCAGCAGCTCAAGGACAGGGGGACGGGGAGAGACCCAGTACTTC,CASSSRTGGRGETQYF,few,TRBV7-9,16,TRBD1,TRBJ2-5
TGTGCCACTGGGGGGAACAATGAGCAGTTCTTC,CATGGNNEQFF,few,TRBV3-1,11,.,TRBJ2-1
TGTGCCACCAGTGACCCTACCCCGGCGGGGTTGGGGGTGCAGGAGCAGTTCTTC,CATSDPTPAGLGVQEQFF,few,TRBV24-1,18,.,TRBJ2-1
TGTGCCTGGAGCGAGCCCGGGACAGGGGCCGGCGAGCAGTACTTC,CAWSEPGTGAGEQYF,few,TRBV30,15,TRBD1,TRBJ2-7
TGTGCCAGCAGCCAAGGGGTTAGCTCCTACGAGCAGTACTTC,CASSQGVSSYEQYF,few,TRBV3-1,14,.,TRBJ2-7
TGTGCCAGCAGCTTCGAAAGGACAATCTACGAGCAGTACTTC,CASSFERTIYEQYF,many,TRBV5-5,14,.,TRBJ2-7
TGCGCCAGCAGCCAAGCCCCTCTTGGGACCGGTGGCTACACCTTC,CASSQAPLGTGGYTF,.,TRBV4-1,15,.,TRBJ1-2
TGTGCCCAGAGGGGTGAAGGCCTGTACAATGAGCAGTTCTTC,CAQRGEGLYNEQFF,few,TRBV21-1,14,.,TRBJ2-1
TGTGCCAGCAGAGTAGCGGGATGGACTGAAGCTTTCTTT,CASRVAGWTEAFF,few,TRBV11-2,13,.,TRBJ1-1
TGTGCCAGCAGCTTGACCTCAAGCGGCGAGCAGTACTTC,CASSLTSSGEQYF,.,TRBV5-4,13,.,TRBJ2-7
TGTGCCACCAGTGCCTCCTTGGGAGGGGAGCGGGGAAGCTCCTACAATGAGCAGTTCTTC,CATSASLGGERGSSYNEQFF,.,TRBV24-1,20,TRBD2,TRBJ2-1
TGTGCCAGCAGCCCCTGGGGCAGCTCCTACGAGCAGTACTTC,CASSPWGSSYEQYF,.,TRBV7-3,14,.,TRBJ2-7
TGTGCCAGCAGCTTAGCGGGAGGGGGAAACACTGAAGCTTTCTTT,CASSLAGGGNTEAFF,.,TRBV7-8,15,.,TRBJ1-1